These T cell receptor beta chains were read from a single sample in a study of T cells after yellow fever vaccination. TCRdb used MiXCR to reprocess the 5' RACE reads, holding one entry per CDR3 protein. This table holds around 530,000 distinct CDR3 sequences, roughly a sixth found once. The source was PBMCs, collected 4 to 5 days after the first yellow fever vaccination. These receptor sequences come from a man between 18 and 35 years old who received the YFV17D yellow fever vaccine. CDR3s leave out the opening cysteine and the closing phenylalanine or tryptophan.

cdr3_aa: ASSSGRRARSLETQY
v_call: TRBV28

cdr3_aa: ASSRQVAKNIQY
v_call: TRBV10-2

cdr3_aa: ASSPTSSRDLETQY
v_call: TRBV14

cdr3_aa: AIKERVGLGSGEQF
v_call: TRBV10-3

cdr3_aa: ASSSTLAGGPPDTQY
v_call: TRBV2

cdr3_aa: ASRENLSGYT
v_call: TRBV9

cdr3_aa: ASSLPPDRGNSPLH
v_call: TRBV27

cdr3_aa: ASSPAVRPGGSYEQY
v_call: TRBV7-9

cdr3_aa: ASSRTDSGNTIY
v_call: TRBV4-1

cdr3_aa: ASSVSGSQETQY
v_call: TRBV2

cdr3_aa: ASSFKRADEKLF
v_call: TRBV12-3/TRBV12-4

cdr3_aa: ASRGSNTIY
v_call: TRBV28

cdr3_aa: ASSWDGLSGANVLT
v_call: TRBV5-1

cdr3_aa: ASSFLAPEQF
v_call: TRBV7-2

cdr3_aa: ATSRDGRVEAF
v_call: TRBV15

cdr3_aa: SVEEWGSPEAF
v_call: TRBV29-1

cdr3_aa: SARGGNSGANVLT
v_call: TRBV20-1

cdr3_aa: SATETGVRYEQY
v_call: TRBV20-1

cdr3_aa: ASSLGVTHPLSYNEQF
v_call: TRBV7-2

cdr3_aa: ASSLQGAMNNEQF
v_call: TRBV27

cdr3_aa: ASSLKTAATNEKLF
v_call: TRBV5-1

cdr3_aa: ASETGANSKDEQY
v_call: TRBV5-5

cdr3_aa: ASSQAASGGIDNEQF
v_call: TRBV4-3

cdr3_aa: ASSQGTGMNIQY
v_call: TRBV9

cdr3_aa: ASSRGPETQY
v_call: TRBV12-3/TRBV12-4

cdr3_aa: ASSSAWGSQNIQY
v_call: TRBV5-1

cdr3_aa: ASSFEGGDTQY
v_call: TRBV7-9

cdr3_aa: ASSWALDRGDGYT
v_call: TRBV12-3/TRBV12-4

cdr3_aa: ASSLNPPTQY
v_call: TRBV12-3/TRBV12-4

cdr3_aa: ASSLDPVPGELF
v_call: TRBV12-3/TRBV12-4

cdr3_aa: ASSTNGGSSSYNSPLH
v_call: TRBV18

cdr3_aa: ASSYLGQRKNTEAF
v_call: TRBV6-5